The TCR beta chain under discussion was sequenced for a study of blood T cell repertoires in COVID-19. Study summary: Sites across the United States, Italy and Spain contributed samples from acute and convalescent COVID-19.

TCRdb's copy holds only in-frame clones and misses some; the assay was immunoSEQ multiplex PCR. The repertoire has about 480,000 clones, 88% of them found once; the top ten carry less than 2%. The material sequenced was PBMCs or T cells enriched from blood (not recorded which). The sequence was obtained from a woman aged 35 to 49 who had recovered from COVID-19.

CDR3 bases: TGCAGTGCAGAGGTTACAGATACGCAGTATTTT. It codes for CSAEVTDTQYF. The genes are TRBV20-1 and TRBJ2-3; no reliable D call. CDR1 is DFQATT and CDR2 is SNEGSKA in the germline V gene (reference sequence). Trimming shortened V by 6 bases and J by 3 bases, and 7 bases separated the two germline ends. This CDR3 is built from 11 residues.